This record covers a single T cell receptor (beta chain). The CDR3 sequence is 13 residues long. Deletions cut 8 bases from V and 6 bases from J, with 15 bases between. Looked up from germline, CDR1 is SEHNR and CDR2 is FQNEAQ (reference sequence). The sample comes from a study of T cell changes during pregnancy in multiple sclerosis. Some clones are missing from TCRdb's copy, which holds only in-frame ones; the method was immunoSEQ multiplex PCR. The sample records tens of thousands of clones, roughly 93% being singletons. The chain recombines TRBV7-9 with TRBJ2-3; TRBD2 might be the D (6 bases). Here the sequenced sample was peripheral blood, taken in the second trimester of pregnancy. The sequence came from a female donor with multiple sclerosis, enrolled in a pregnancy study. In DNA form, the CDR3 reads TGTGCCAGCCCGGGGGTCGAGTCCGATACGCAGTATTTT. Translating gives CASPGVESDTQYF.